This T cell receptor (beta chain) came from a study of blood T cell repertoires in COVID-19. Study as a whole: Acute-phase and convalescent COVID-19 samples originated in the United States, Italy and Spain.

Living in 24 US areas, the participants were between roughly 18 and 89 years of age. Cohorts were based on clinical histories the participants reported. Trimming at V came to 4 bases and at J to 10 bases, leaving 7 bases not matched to a gene. CDR3 length: 14 residues. Germline loops: CDR1 WSHSY, CDR2 SAAADI. The authors' processing: Counts of nucleated cells, estimated from reference gene primer amplification, were obtained. The assay was immunoSEQ multiplex PCR, and TCRdb's table has in-frame clones only and misses some. V and J calls and clone size come straight from that table; D and trimming were deduced from the DNA. The table shows about 400,000 clones, with roughly 90% occurring only once.

The sequencing input was PBMCs or T cells enriched from blood (not recorded which). The clonotype was recovered from a woman in her twenties or thirties with acute COVID-19. V usage is TRBV10-2 and J usage is TRBJ1-6, with 7 bases lining up with TRBD1. This CDR3 is CASSVQGLGSPLHF. DNA for the CDR3: TGCGCCAGCAGTGTACAGGGGTTGGGGTCACCCCTCCACTTT.